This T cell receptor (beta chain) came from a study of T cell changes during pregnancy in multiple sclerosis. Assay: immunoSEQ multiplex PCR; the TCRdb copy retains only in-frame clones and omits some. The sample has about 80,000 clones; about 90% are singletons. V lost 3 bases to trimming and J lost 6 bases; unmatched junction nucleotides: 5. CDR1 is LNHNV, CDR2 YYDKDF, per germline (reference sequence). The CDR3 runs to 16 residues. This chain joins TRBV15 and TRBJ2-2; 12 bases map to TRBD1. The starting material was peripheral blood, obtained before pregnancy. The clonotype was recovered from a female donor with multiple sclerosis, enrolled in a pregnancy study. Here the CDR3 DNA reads TGTGCCACCAGCAGCGGGGACAGGGGGCGCGCCGGGGAGCTGTTTTTT. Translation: CATSSGDRGRAGELFF.